This passage covers 10 T cell receptor beta chains from one sample sequenced in a study of OX40 agonist ivuxolimab in advanced cancers. Only in-frame clones appear in the TCRdb table, and some are missing; sequencing was by immunoSEQ multiplex PCR. The sample lists tens of thousands of clones; approximately 88% were seen once. Sequencing was performed on CD4+ or CD8+ T cells sorted from blood, taken in a trial of the OX40 agonist ivuxolimab. The receptors originated from an adult with an advanced solid tumor such as melanoma, head and neck, liver or kidney cancer.

The chain has TRBV5-1 and TRBJ2-3, with a tentative D call TRBD2 (7 bases). The CDR3 contains 16 residues. The V and J ends lost 0 bases and 4 bases respectively, with 15 bases between them. Germline CDR1 SGHRS, CDR2 YFSETQ. The CDR3 protein is CASSLEGGRGADTQYF. In DNA form, the CDR3 reads TGCGCCAGCAGCTTGGAGGGGGGGCGAGGGGCAGATACGCAGTATTTT.

This chain connects TRBV21-1 to TRBJ1-5. TRBV21-1 constitutes a pseudogene. The CDR3 length is 16 residues. CDR3 region: CASSKGPQGPNQPQHF. DNA of the CDR3: TGTGCCAGCAGCAAAGGCCCGCAGGGACCCAATCAGCCCCAGCATTTT.

This rearrangement joins TRBV4-3 to TRBJ1-2, with D unclear. Germline assignment: CDR1 LGHNA and CDR2 YSLEER. V was trimmed by 1 base and J by 4 bases, leaving 10 bases between them. The CDR3 is 14 amino acids. CDR3 nucleotides: TGCGCCAGCAGCCAAGCCTCCAAGACCTATGGCTACACCTTC. Protein: CASSQASKTYGYTF.

V gene TRBV19 combines with J gene TRBJ1-3; no clear D. V lost 2 bases and J lost 2, with 7 bases in between. This CDR3 contains 14 residues. Per the germline V gene, CDR1 is LNHDA and CDR2 is SQIVND (reference sequence). Here the CDR3 DNA reads TGTGCCAGTAGTATATTCGGTACTGGAAACACCATATATTTT. This gives the protein CASSIFGTGNTIYF.

This chain uses TRBV15 with TRBJ1-3, with 9 bases fitting TRBD1. Germline CDR1 reads LNHNV; CDR2 reads YYDKDF (reference sequence). J lost 1 base, V lost 5 bases, and 6 bases had no gene match. The CDR3 has 16 amino acids. CDR3 amino acids: CATSRSGTGSGNTIYF. In DNA, the CDR3 is TGTGCCACCAGCCGATCCGGGACAGGGTCTGGAAACACCATATATTTT. Full variable domain (rest looked up from reference TRBV15 and TRBJ1-3): DAMVIQNPRYQVTQFGKPVTLSCSQTLNHNVMYWYQQKSSQAPKLLFHYYDKDFNNEADTPDNFQSRRPNTSFCFLDIRSPGLGDTAMYLCATSRSGTGSGNTIYFGEGSWLTVV.

V usage is TRBV18 and J usage is TRBJ2-6; D is unresolved. V lost 4 bases and J 5 bases, leaving 15 bases between the germline ends. Germline CDR1 KGHSH, CDR2 LQKENI. There are 16 residues in the CDR3. CDR3 in amino acids: CASSQLLQSRANVLTF. In nucleotides, the CDR3 is TGTGCCAGCTCACAGTTGTTACAAAGTCGGGCCAACGTCCTGACTTTC.

The chain combines TRBV5-1 with TRBJ2-7; D is perhaps TRBD2 (6 bases). With 2 bases removed from V and 4 bases from J, the gap between germline ends came to 19 bases. CDR1 is SGHRS, CDR2 YFSETQ, per germline. The CDR3 has 16 amino acids. The DNA of the CDR3 is TGCGCCAGCAGCTTTTCCGGGACTCCCAGCAAATACGAGCAGTACTTC. Protein sequence: CASSFSGTPSKYEQYF.

The chain couples TRBV2 to TRBJ1-6, with D hard to call. Trimming left V 5 bases short and J 8 bases short, with 10 bases between. There are 13 residues in the CDR3. Germline V gives CDR1 SNHLY, CDR2 FYNNEI. The CDR3 nucleotides read TGTGCCAGCAGTTATTTGGGAGATTCACCCCTCCACTTT. It encodes CASSYLGDSPLHF. Together with reference TRBV2 and TRBJ1-6, the CDR3 gives the full variable domain: EPEVTQTPSHQVTQMGQEVILRCVPISNHLYFYWYRQILGQKVEFLVSFYNNEISEKSEIFDDQFSVERPDGSNFTLKIRSTKLEDSAMYFCASSYLGDSPLHFGNGTRLTVT.

The chain carries TRBV29-1 and TRBJ2-7; the D gene is possibly TRBD2 (5 bases). The CDR3 covers 13 residues. From germline, CDR1 is SQVTM and CDR2 ANQGSEA. Trimming pared 4 bases from V and 5 bases from J, leaving 15 bases between. The CDR3 nucleotides are TGCAGCGTTGTGGGCGGCGGGTTACACGAGCAGTACTTC. Amino acids: CSVVGGGLHEQYF.

The J gene is TRBJ1-5, the V gene TRBV6-6, with 7 bases aligning to TRBD1. CDR3 length equals 14 residues. CDR1 and CDR2 from the germline V gene are MNHNY and SVGAGI (reference sequence). Trimming took 6 bases from V and 3 from J; bases not matched to a gene: 5. The chain's CDR3 is CASSLTGANQPQHF. The DNA for the CDR3 is TGTGCCAGCAGCTTAACAGGGGCCAATCAGCCCCAGCATTTT.